This passage covers 22 T cell receptor beta chains from one sample sequenced in a study of T cell responses to AZD1222 COVID-19 vaccine. Here immunoSEQ multiplex PCR was the method, and the copy in TCRdb shows in-frame clones only, minus some. The sample includes 170,000 or so clones, around 88% of them seen just once. The sequencing used peripheral blood, collected 28 days after the second AZD1222 dose. The source is an adult who received the AZD1222 COVID-19 vaccine.

The chain couples TRBV28 to TRBJ2-7; TRBD2 agrees at 7 bases. CDR1 and CDR2 (germline): MDHEN, SYDVKM. This CDR3 region has 15 residues. Trimming removed 5 bases from V and 6 bases from J; junction bases left unmatched: 13. In DNA form, the CDR3 reads TGTGCCAGCAGTCCTTGGGCAGCGGGGAAAAGCGAGCAGTACTTC. This encodes CASSPWAAGKSEQYF. Together with reference TRBV28 and TRBJ2-7, the CDR3 gives the full variable domain: DVKVTQSSRYLVKRTGEKVFLECVQDMDHENMFWYRQDPGLGLRLIYFSYDVKMKEKGDIPEGYSVSREKKERFSLILESASTNQTSMYLCASSPWAAGKSEQYFGPGTRLTVT.

This clone was picked up one time. The chain joins TRBV9 to TRBJ2-5; TRBD2 aligns across 8 bases. After removal of 0 bases from V and 5 bases from J, the junction contained 6 bases not matched to a gene. CDR1 is SGDLS and CDR2 is YYNGEE in the germline V gene. CDR3 length: 15 amino acids. The CDR3, as DNA: TGTGCCAGCAGCGTAGAGCAGCGGGGGTGGGAGACCCAGTACTTC. It codes for CASSVEQRGWETQYF.

The CDR3 region is CAITSGANYGYTF. The CDR3 bases are TGTGCCATCACCTCCGGGGCAAACTATGGCTACACCTTC. The chain uses TRBV10-3 and TRBJ1-2; TRBD1 might be the D (5 bases). The CDR3 consists of 13 residues. Trimming removed 7 bases at V and 2 bases at J, with 11 bases between. Germline values: CDR1 ENHRY, CDR2 SYGVKD.

This clone appeared a few times. This sequence joins TRBV9 and TRBJ1-3; possible D gene TRBD1, 5 bases. Germline CDR1 is SGDLS and CDR2 is YYNGEE. V was cut by 4 bases and J by 1 base, with 12 bases left in between. This CDR3 is built from 15 residues. This chain's CDR3 is CASSPRSGSGNTIYF. The CDR3 nucleotides read TGTGCCAGCAGCCCTCGGTCAGGGTCTGGAAACACCATATATTTT.

This chain connects TRBV7-7 to TRBJ2-7, with 7 bases aligning to TRBD1. Germline V gene data show CDR1 as SSHAT and CDR2 as FNYEAQ (reference sequence). The CDR3 consists of 15 residues. After removal of 5 bases from V and 1 base from J, the junction contained 8 bases not matched to a gene. In nucleotides, the CDR3 is TGTGCCAGCAGCCCCACGACAGGGAATTCCTACGAGCAGTACTTC. Translated, it gives CASSPTTGNSYEQYF.

This clone was detected only once. CDR3 in amino acids: CASSQEARQGADGYTF. In DNA form, the CDR3 reads TGTGCCAGCAGCCAGGAAGCCCGACAGGGAGCGGATGGCTACACCTTC. The genes are TRBV3-1 (or the pseudogene TRBV3-2) and TRBJ1-2; 7 nucleotides line up with TRBD1. The CDR3 length is 16 residues. CDR1 is LGHDT and CDR2 is YNNKEL in the germline V gene (reference sequence). Trimming at V came to 3 bases and at J to 6 bases, leaving 13 bases not matched to a gene.

The chain is built from TRBV6-5 and TRBJ2-5; 8 positions match TRBD2. Per germline, CDR1 MNHEY and CDR2 SVGAGI. The CDR3 contains 14 residues. Trimming at V came to 6 bases and at J to 5 bases, leaving 8 bases not matched to a gene. CDR3: CASRGSGGGETQYF. CDR3 in DNA: TGTGCCAGCAGGGGGAGCGGGGGTGGTGAGACCCAGTACTTC.

The V gene is TRBV12-3 or TRBV12-4, the J gene TRBJ1-1; no clear D. V shed 3 bases and J shed 4 bases, with 9 bases lying between them. The CDR3 is 13 residues long. Written as DNA, the CDR3 is TGTGCCAGCAGTTTCGCCTCGGCCACTGAAGCTTTCTTT. Translated, it gives CASSFASATEAFF.

The V gene is TRBV7-2, the J gene TRBJ1-2; 7 bases agree with TRBD1. CDR3 length: 16 residues. V lost 3 bases, J lost 4 bases, and 11 bases stayed unmatched. CDR1 is SGHTA and CDR2 is FQGNSA in the germline V gene. Written as DNA, the CDR3 is TGTGCCAGCAGCTTTCCCGGGACAGAGAACTCCTATGGCTACACCTTC. Translation gives CASSFPGTENSYGYTF.

V is TRBV27 and J is TRBJ1-4; 8 bases fit TRBD1. This CDR3 comprises 14 residues. With V trimmed by 5 bases and J by 5 bases, 4 bases remained unmatched. In germline, CDR1 is MNHEY, CDR2 SMNVEV (reference sequence). The CDR3 DNA reads TGTGCCAGCAGTAGGACAGGGATAAATGAAAAACTGTTTTTT. Protein product: CASSRTGINEKLFF.

The chain recombines TRBV5-6 with TRBJ2-5; D assignment may be TRBD1 or TRBD2 (5 bases each). V was shortened by 2 bases and J by 5 bases, with 16 bases between the two germline ends. Germline V lookup: CDR1 SGHDT, CDR2 YYEEEE. This CDR3 region has 15 residues. For the CDR3, the DNA is TGTGCCAGCAGCTTTTCTTGGACGGGGCGGGAGACCCAGTACTTC. This sequence encodes CASSFSWTGRETQYF.

The chain recombines TRBV7-9 with TRBJ1-2; 8 bases map to TRBD1. The V and J ends lost 6 bases and 7 bases, in that order; junction bases with no gene match: 7. Per the germline V gene, CDR1 is SEHNR and CDR2 is FQNEAQ (reference sequence). The CDR3 extends over 13 amino acids. The CDR3 is CASSQTGEVGYTF. The CDR3 DNA reads as TGTGCCAGCAGTCAGACAGGGGAGGTTGGCTACACCTTC.

The chain employs TRBV14 and TRBJ2-7; 9 nucleotides match TRBD1. Per the germline V gene, CDR1 is SGHDN and CDR2 is FVKESK. J was trimmed by 4 bases and V by 5 bases; bases with no gene match: 3. The CDR3 is made up of 13 amino acids. The CDR3 spells CASSRTGEYEQYF. The CDR3 DNA sequence: TGTGCCAGCAGCAGGACAGGGGAGTACGAGCAGTACTTC.

As DNA, the CDR3 is TGTGCCAGCTCAACTCTGACTAGCGTCACAGATACGCAGTATTTT. Protein product: CASSTLTSVTDTQYF. The chain employs TRBV18 and TRBJ2-3, with 8 bases matching TRBD2. The CDR3 is made up of 15 amino acids. With 5 bases clipped from V and 2 bases from J, the junction kept 6 bases outside the gene matches. Germline V gene sequence: CDR1 KGHSH, CDR2 LQKENI.

The V and J genes are TRBV12-3 or TRBV12-4 and TRBJ1-1; D gene ambiguous. The CDR3 has 12 residues. V lost 8 bases and J 2 bases, leaving 9 bases between the germline ends. The CDR3 protein is CASGRSNTEAFF. DNA of the CDR3: TGTGCCAGCGGCAGAAGTAACACTGAAGCTTTCTTT.

V usage is TRBV18 and J usage is TRBJ1-5, with D possibly TRBD1 on 5 matching bases. Trimming pared 5 bases from V and 0 bases from J, leaving 11 bases between. The CDR3 loop spans 15 amino acids. Germline V gene data show CDR1 as KGHSH and CDR2 as LQKENI. The CDR3 protein is CASSSTGNSNQPQHF. CDR3 bases: TGTGCCAGCTCATCTACAGGTAATAGCAATCAGCCCCAGCATTTT.

The V gene is TRBV6-5, the J gene TRBJ2-2; perhaps TRBD1 as D (6 bases). Germline CDR1 is MNHEY and CDR2 is SVGAGI. V was cut by 6 bases and J by 6 bases, with 17 bases left in between. The CDR3 sequence is 15 residues long. CDR3 residues: CASRKGQGSAGELFF. The DNA for the CDR3 is TGTGCCAGCAGGAAGGGCCAGGGGTCGGCCGGGGAGCTGTTTTTT.

This chain's CDR3 is CSGSSVNTEAFF. CDR3 nucleotides: TGCAGCGGTTCCTCCGTGAACACTGAAGCTTTCTTT. This chain joins TRBV29-1 and TRBJ1-1; D gene ambiguous. With 7 bases removed from V and 0 bases from J, the gap between germline ends came to 9 bases. CDR3 length: 12 amino acids. Germline CDR1 and CDR2: SQVTM and ANQGSEA.

The J gene is TRBJ1-4, the V gene TRBV28, with D unclear. Looked up from germline, CDR1 is MDHEN and CDR2 is SYDVKM. V lost 6 bases, J lost 11 bases, and 10 bases lay in between. The CDR3 length is 11 residues. The CDR3 is CASSNLNKLFF. CDR3 coding DNA: TGTGCCAGCAGCAACCTAAACAAACTGTTTTTT.

The V and J genes are TRBV19 and TRBJ2-1; D perhaps matches TRBD2 (7 bases). The CDR3 covers 14 residues. Trimming left V 10 bases short and J 3 bases short, with 16 bases between. Germline V gene lookup returns CDR1 LNHDA and CDR2 SQIVND (reference sequence). The DNA for the CDR3 is TGTGCCACCCACAGGGAGGGTAACTACAATGAGCAGTTCTTC. This encodes CATHREGNYNEQFF. Full variable domain (outside the CDR3, taken from reference TRBV19 and TRBJ2-1): DGGITQSPKYLFRKEGQNVTLSCEQNLNHDAMYWYRQDPGQGLRLIYYSQIVNDFQKGDIAEGYSVSREKKESFPLTVTSAQKNPTAFYLCATHREGNYNEQFFGPGTRLTVL.

The chain links TRBV19 to TRBJ1-6; D perhaps matches TRBD1 (5 bases). Per germline, CDR1 LNHDA and CDR2 SQIVND (reference sequence). Deletions cut 5 bases from V and 9 bases from J, with 17 bases between. The CDR3 is 15 residues long. This CDR3 is CASSSRDSQSSPLHF. For the CDR3, the DNA is TGTGCCAGTAGTTCCCGGGACTCCCAGAGTTCACCCCTCCACTTT.

The chain recombines TRBV19 with TRBJ2-1, with TRBD1 matching over 7 bases. The germline CDR1 and CDR2 sequences are LNHDA and SQIVND (reference sequence). This CDR3 spans 16 amino acids. V was pared by 5 bases and J by 10 bases, with 17 bases of the junction left unmatched. Written as DNA, the CDR3 is TGTGCCAGTAGTCCCCAGACAGGGTTTCCCGCTACAGAGCAGTTCTTC. Protein sequence: CASSPQTGFPATEQFF.